This T cell receptor (beta chain) stems from a study of T cell responses to AZD1222 COVID-19 vaccine. Using immunoSEQ multiplex PCR, the repertoire was profiled, and TCRdb retains in-frame clones only, with some absent. The sample holds roughly 98,000 clones, 85% to 90% seen once. Samples with a second dose at about 4 or about 12 weeks were pooled together. Study-wide findings and caveats: After two AZD1222 doses, spike-specific TCR breadth and depth rose versus day 0. Mostly white British, mostly female donors; authors suggested clonal diversity may be underestimated. Among those given AZD1222, only 5 to 7 were seropositive at baseline.

This clone was found once. Its matching antigen is unknown. The receptor comes from an adult who received the AZD1222 COVID-19 vaccine. The source material was peripheral blood, sampled 28 days after the second AZD1222 dose.

CDR3 DNA sequence: TGTGCCAGCAGCTCGGAACCCGGGACTAGCGGGAGGTACGAGCAGTACTTC. It yields the protein CASSSEPGTSGRYEQYF. V and J are TRBV7-9 and TRBJ2-7; 15 bases align to TRBD2. The CDR3 totals 17 residues. With V trimmed by 4 bases and J by 4 bases, 8 bases remained unmatched. Germline lookup yields CDR1 SEHNR and CDR2 FQNEAQ (reference sequence).